The 14 T cell receptor beta chains below were found in one sample sequenced in a study of T-cell reconstitution after alpha-beta-depleted transplantation in children. Researchers prepared the TCRbeta library using unique molecular identifiers, the study reports. A single record per CDR3 protein comes from TCRdb applying MiXCR to the PCR reads. The repertoire includes about 540,000 distinct CDR3 sequences, approximately 16% of them detected once, and 3% to 3.5% sits in the top ten. Sequenced here: PBMCs from the stem cell graft donor, sampled from the stem cell graft. The source of these receptors is a human donor who donated a stem cell graft to a child with acute lymphoblastic leukemia.

This clonotype was counted between two and nine times. The chain recombines TRBV6-1 with TRBJ1-6; possibly TRBD1 for D (6 bases). CDR1 is MNHNS and CDR2 is SASEGT in the germline V gene. V lost 7 bases to trimming and J lost 0 bases, with 10 bases between them. There are 15 residues in the CDR3. CDR3 bases: TGTGCCAGCAAAGGAGGGGGCTCCTATAATTCACCCCTCCACTTT. Its protein product is CASKGGGSYNSPLHF.

This chain connects TRBV20-1 to TRBJ2-3; 12 bases agree with TRBD2. The CDR3 is made up of 16 amino acids. The germline CDR1 and CDR2 sequences are DFQATT and SNEGSKA (reference sequence). V shed 6 bases, J shed 2 bases, and the junction held 9 bases outside the gene matches. The CDR3 region has the DNA TGCAGTGCGCAGGGACTAGCGGGTTTCCCCACAGATACGCAGTATTTT. Translating it yields CSAQGLAGFPTDTQYF.

In its sample, this clonotype was seen a few times. The rearrangement uses TRBV5-1 and TRBJ1-1; TRBD1 is a possible D gene (5 bases). Germline CDR1 is SGHRS and CDR2 is YFSETQ. V gave up 4 bases and J gave up 4 bases, with 17 bases separating them. The CDR3 consists of 15 residues. CDR3 DNA: TGCGCCAGCAGCGTGTTGTGGGGGTCGGGCACTGAAGCTTTCTTT. As protein: CASSVLWGSGTEAFF. The complete variable domain, with remaining parts taken from reference TRBV5-1 and TRBJ1-1, reads KAGVTQTPRYLIKTRGQQVTLSCSPISGHRSVSWYQQTPGQGLQFLFEYFSETQRNKGNFPGRFSGRQFSNSRSEMNVSTLELGDSALYLCASSVLWGSGTEAFFGQGTRLTVV.

This clonotype was detected only a few times. The genes are TRBV12-3 or TRBV12-4 and TRBJ1-2; 7 bases match TRBD1. CDR3 length: 15 amino acids. Losses at the gene ends were 5 bases for V and 4 bases for J; bases not matched to a gene: 10. CDR3 DNA: TGTGCCAGCAGTCTTACTCCCGGGACAGCCTATGGCTACACCTTC. This translates into CASSLTPGTAYGYTF.

This clonotype was observed a handful of times. The CDR3 sequence is CASSFGLGSSYEQYF. As DNA, the CDR3 is TGTGCCAGCAGTTTCGGGCTGGGGAGCTCCTACGAGCAGTACTTC. The chain uses TRBV12-3 or TRBV12-4 and TRBJ2-7, with a tentative D call TRBD2 (5 bases). Trimming cost V 3 bases and J 0 bases, with 12 bases left between them. This CDR3 has 15 residues.

The chain employs TRBV6-1 and TRBJ1-6; D unresolved. Germline V gene sequence: CDR1 MNHNS, CDR2 SASEGT. Trimming took off 6 bases at V and 10 bases at J, with 13 bases between the two ends. There are 13 residues in the CDR3. The CDR3 region is CASRTTGRSPLHF. The CDR3, as DNA: TGTGCCAGCAGGACGACCGGCCGCTCACCCCTCCACTTT.

In its sample, this clonotype was seen many times. V usage is TRBV27 and J usage is TRBJ2-3; possible D gene TRBD2, 6 bases. CDR3 length: 14 amino acids. V lost 5 bases and J 2 bases, leaving 11 bases between the germline ends. In germline, CDR1 is MNHEY, CDR2 SMNVEV (reference sequence). CDR3 DNA sequence: TGTGCCAGCAGTGCTACTAGCTCCACAGATACGCAGTATTTT. Protein product: CASSATSSTDTQYF.

This clonotype appeared a few times. The V call is TRBV12-3 or TRBV12-4, the J call TRBJ1-2; 7 positions agree with TRBD1. The V gene end was trimmed by 6 bases and the J gene end by 1 base; junction bases not matched to a gene: 5. The CDR3 loop spans 14 amino acids. This CDR3 reads CASSIQGNNYGYTF. The CDR3 nucleotides are TGTGCCAGCAGCATACAGGGGAATAACTATGGCTACACCTTC.

This clonotype appeared a few times. The chain combines TRBV5-1 with TRBJ1-1, with D perhaps TRBD1 (6 bases). V lost 5 bases to trimming and J lost 1 base, with 12 bases between them. Per germline, CDR1 SGHRS and CDR2 YFSETQ. The CDR3 sequence is 14 residues long. This CDR3 is CASSDEQGNTEAFF. CDR3 bases: TGCGCCAGCAGTGACGAACAGGGGAACACTGAAGCTTTCTTT.

This clonotype was counted at least ten times. The chain couples TRBV5-1 to TRBJ1-6; a weak D match, TRBD1 (6 bases). CDR1 and CDR2 from the germline V gene are SGHRS and YFSETQ. This CDR3 is built from 15 residues. Trimming removed 2 bases at V and 8 bases at J, with 14 bases between. CDR3 sequence (DNA): TGCGCCAGCAGCTTCCGCGGTGGGGGCGATTCACCCCTCCACTTT. Its translation: CASSFRGGGDSPLHF.

The chain combines TRBV5-1 with TRBJ1-2; TRBD1 matches 9 bases. The CDR3 loop spans 13 amino acids. The V and J ends lost 2 bases and 8 bases, in that order; junction bases with no gene match: 4. Germline V gene sequence: CDR1 SGHRS, CDR2 YFSETQ. The DNA for the CDR3 is TGCGCCAGCAGCTTACAGGGGGCGCGAGGCTACACCTTC. Its translation is CASSLQGARGYTF.

The chain combines TRBV12-3 or TRBV12-4 with TRBJ2-2; 7 nucleotides agree with TRBD1. The CDR3 covers 13 residues. V was clipped by 4 bases and J by 7 bases; unmatched bases: 3. The DNA for the CDR3 is TGTGCCAGCAGTTCCCGACAGGGCGGGGAGCTGTTTTTT. This sequence encodes CASSSRQGGELFF.

This clonotype was found a few times. The chain combines TRBV10-2 with TRBJ1-3; 7 positions agree with TRBD1. There are 15 residues in the CDR3. Unmatched junction bases numbered 5, after V lost 6 bases and J lost 0 bases. Germline V lookup: CDR1 WSHSY, CDR2 SAAADI. CDR3 in amino acids: CASRAGTASGNTIYF. The CDR3 region has the DNA TGCGCCAGCAGAGCCGGGACAGCCTCTGGAAACACCATATATTTT.

The rearrangement joins TRBV5-1 to TRBJ2-4; 8 bases match TRBD1. The germline V gene encodes CDR1 SGHRS and CDR2 YFSETQ. Trimming at V came to 4 bases and at J to 1 base, leaving 7 bases not matched to a gene. This CDR3 has 16 residues. CDR3 bases: TGCGCCAGCAGCCTGCGGACAGGGATTGCCAAAAACATTCAGTACTTC. Protein product: CASSLRTGIAKNIQYF.